This T cell receptor (beta chain) was sequenced during a study of T cell repertoires in cytomegalovirus infection. As for the study in general: It can be stated that public TCR beta signatures indicated CMV infection as well as a matching HLA type. Findings of the study overall: Cumulative public TCR beta family frequency identified CMV carriers with the relevant HLA. HLA-C-restricted, CMV-specific TCR beta clonotypes were dominant ex vivo.

Concerning this clonotype: The antigen remains unidentified.

V lost 6 bases, J lost 1 base, and 15 bases lay in between. Germline assignment: CDR1 MDHEN and CDR2 SYDVKM. The CDR3 sequence is 16 residues long. TCRdb re-analysed the reads in MiXCR, keeping a single row per CDR3 protein. Among a few hundred thousand distinct CDR3 sequences listed, about a sixth were seen once. The chain carries TRBV28 and TRBJ2-2; D is undetermined. Sequenced sample: PBMCs. This sequence originates from a human donor in good health (CMV status not recorded). Some clones in this sample may be carry-over from other donors' samples. The CDR3 reads CASSFYKTQNTGELFF. Written as DNA, the CDR3 is TGTGCCAGCAGCTTCTACAAGACTCAGAACACCGGGGAGCTGTTTTTT.